This paragraph reports one T cell receptor beta chain. Trimming at V came to 5 bases and at J to 5 bases, leaving 17 bases not matched to a gene. There are 17 residues in the CDR3. Germline CDR1 and CDR2: LGHDT and YNNKEL (reference sequence). Some clones are missing from TCRdb's copy, which holds only in-frame ones; the method was immunoSEQ multiplex PCR. Here the sample spans 150,000 to 200,000 clones, approximately 90% being singletons. The sample is drawn from a study of blood T cell repertoires in COVID-19. Study overall: The United States, Italy and Spain were the sources of the acute and convalescent COVID-19 samples. T cells, B-cell-depleted T cells, or PBMCs provided the cDNA or gDNA that served as material.

Specimen: peripheral blood. The sequence came from a human donor in a cohort sampled during active COVID-19. The chain is built from TRBV3-1 (or the pseudogene TRBV3-2) and TRBJ2-5, with TRBD2 matching 7 bases. DNA of the CDR3: TGTGCCAGCAGCGCGAGAGGCCAGCGGGGAACCGGGGAGACCCAGTACTTC. Translated: CASSARGQRGTGETQYF.